Each of the 11 T cell receptor beta chains below was sequenced from the same sample in a study of patients and donors after allogeneic stem cell transplantation. TCRdb called the RT-PCR reads again in MiXCR, with one record for every CDR3 protein. The sample includes around 170,000 distinct CDR3 sequences, about a quarter of them seen just once. Sequenced sample: blood, either unsorted or a sorted T cell fraction (not recorded which). These receptors all come from a human donor who was either an allogeneic HSCT recipient or a stem cell or donor lymphocyte infusion donor (not recorded which). It is not recorded whose cells these are; they may come from a transplant donor.

The V call is TRBV3-1, the J call TRBJ2-7, with 10 bases identical to TRBD1. This CDR3 is 14 amino acids long. After removal of 7 bases from V and 1 base from J, the junction contained 4 bases not matched to a gene. In germline, CDR1 is LGHDT, CDR2 YNNKEL (reference sequence). The CDR3 protein is CASKAGQGSYEQYF. In DNA form, the CDR3 reads TGTGCCAGCAAAGCGGGACAGGGGTCCTACGAGCAGTACTTC.

V gene TRBV10-3 combines with J gene TRBJ2-3, with TRBD2 identical over 7 bases. The germline gives CDR1 ENHRY, CDR2 SYGVKD. CDR3 size: 16 residues. V shed 0 bases and J 5 bases; nucleotides not matched to a gene: 8. The CDR3 reads CAISESGGGLGDTQYF. In nucleotides, the CDR3 is TGTGCCATCAGTGAGTCGGGCGGGGGTTTAGGAGATACGCAGTATTTT.

The genes are TRBV12-3 or TRBV12-4 and TRBJ1-5; unclear D gene. The ends were cut back, 5 bases at V and 0 bases at J, with 29 bases in the middle. This CDR3 contains 21 residues. The CDR3 DNA reads TGTGCCAGCAGTCCCCTGGCCATTCAGGACGGACGAATCTATAGCAATCAGCCCCAGCATTTT. This translates into CASSPLAIQDGRIYSNQPQHF.

The J gene is TRBJ2-7, the V gene TRBV7-9; D ambiguous. Germline CDR1 is SEHNR and CDR2 is FQNEAQ (reference sequence). This CDR3 has 14 amino acids. V was pared by 5 bases and J by 3 bases, with 14 bases between. CDR3 sequence (DNA): TGTGCCAGCAGCAGTTCCCCGGACCTCTACGAGCAGTACTTC. It translates to CASSSSPDLYEQYF.

CDR3 nucleotides: TGCACCGCGACAGGGGAAGATGCCTACACCTTC. Amino acid sequence: CTATGEDAYTF. The chain links TRBV29-1 to TRBJ1-2; 8 positions match TRBD1. The CDR3 spans 11 residues. The V gene's germline CDR1 is SQVTM and CDR2 ANQGSEA.

This clonotype was seen a few times. The chain combines TRBV12-3 or TRBV12-4 with TRBJ1-2; 9 bases agree with TRBD1. The CDR3 consists of 15 residues. V was clipped by 3 bases and J by 8 bases; unmatched bases: 10. CDR3 coding DNA: TGTGCCAGCAGTTTGGGGACAGGGACGGTTAGAGGCTACACCTTC. Translated, it gives CASSLGTGTVRGYTF.

V and J are TRBV5-1 and TRBJ2-1; 10 bases fit TRBD1. V lost 10 bases to trimming and J lost 4 bases; unmatched junction nucleotides: 8. Germline V lookup: CDR1 SGHRS, CDR2 YFSETQ. CDR3 length: 14 residues. The DNA for the CDR3 is TGCGCCGGAGGGACAGGGGACCCTTACAATGAGCAGTTCTTC. Protein sequence: CAGGTGDPYNEQFF.

The chain joins TRBV11-3 to TRBJ2-6; unclear D gene. The CDR3 consists of 18 residues. Germline V gene lookup returns CDR1 SGHNT and CDR2 YENEEA. The V end lost 1 base, the J end lost 0 bases, and 13 bases lay between the germline ends. CDR3 in amino acids: CASSLGGYVTSGANVLTF. CDR3 nucleotides: TGTGCCAGCAGCTTAGGTGGCTACGTGACCTCTGGGGCCAACGTCCTGACTTTC.

This clonotype was observed a few times. The V gene is TRBV5-1, the J gene TRBJ2-7; TRBD1 or TRBD2 may be the D gene (6 bases each). V dropped 5 bases and J dropped 2 bases, with 17 bases sitting between them. From germline, CDR1 is SGHRS and CDR2 YFSETQ. There are 15 residues in the CDR3. In DNA, the CDR3 is TGCGCCAGCAGTCCGTCCGGGGGCGGTACCTACGAGCAGTACTTC. This encodes CASSPSGGGTYEQYF.

The chain is built from TRBV5-1 and TRBJ2-1; TRBD2 might be the D (5 bases). CDR3 length: 13 amino acids. Germline V gene sequence: CDR1 SGHRS, CDR2 YFSETQ. Trimming removed 1 base at V and 8 bases at J, with 10 bases between. The CDR3 bases are TGCGCCAGCAGCTTGTCTAGCCGGGATGAGCAGTTCTTC. This sequence encodes CASSLSSRDEQFF.

The chain recombines TRBV6-5 with TRBJ1-2; possibly TRBD1 for D (6 bases). Germline V gives CDR1 MNHEY, CDR2 SVGAGI. With 2 bases removed from V and 4 bases from J, the gap between germline ends came to 11 bases. This CDR3 has 14 residues. DNA for the CDR3: TGTGCCAGCAGTTACCACAGGGTGTTCTATGGCTACACCTTC. Translated, it gives CASSYHRVFYGYTF.